The subject of this entry is one T cell receptor (beta chain). Antigen specificity is unknown. The CDR3 extends over 14 amino acids. V was trimmed by 0 bases and J by 12 bases, leaving 15 bases between them. CDR1 and CDR2 (germline): SGHRS, YFSETQ. The data belong to a study of cytomegalovirus exposure and HLA in healthy donors. Regarding the study as a whole: The listing of 150 or so TCR beta chains classed them as cytomegalovirus-associated. About 87% or about 30% of the time was how often most TCR beta V segments were productive, according to an earlier analysis. Follow-up analysis found HLA locus-dependent TCR association rates, highest for DRB1 and lowest for HLA-C.

The PCR ran on 60 Vbeta and 13 Jbeta primers. Method: immunoSEQ multiplex PCR; TCRdb's copy keeps in-frame clones and lacks some. The repertoire holds tens of thousands of clones, about three quarters seen once, with 0.9% to 1.2% in the top ten. In nominal health when sampled, donors likely had unrecorded immune exposures nonetheless. Specimen: PBMCs. The gene calls are TRBV5-1 and TRBJ1-4, with D perhaps matching TRBD1 (6 bases). This TCR derives from a male donor in good health and CMV-seronegative. CDR3: CASSLDGDICELFF. The CDR3 DNA is TGCGCCAGCAGCTTGGATGGGGACATCTGCGAACTGTTTTTT.